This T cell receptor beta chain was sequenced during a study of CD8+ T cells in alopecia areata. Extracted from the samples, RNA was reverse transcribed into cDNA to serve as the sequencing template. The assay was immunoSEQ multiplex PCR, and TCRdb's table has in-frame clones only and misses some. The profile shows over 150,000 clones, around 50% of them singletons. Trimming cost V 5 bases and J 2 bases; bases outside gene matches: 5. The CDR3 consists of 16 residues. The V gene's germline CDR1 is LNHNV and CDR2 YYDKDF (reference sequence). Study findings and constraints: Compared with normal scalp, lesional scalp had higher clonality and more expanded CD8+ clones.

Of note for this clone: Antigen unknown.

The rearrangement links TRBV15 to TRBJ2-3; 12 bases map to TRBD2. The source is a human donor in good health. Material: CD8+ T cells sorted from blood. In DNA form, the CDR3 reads TGTGCCACCAGCGGTACTAGCGGGGGGTTCACAGATACGCAGTATTTT. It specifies CATSGTSGGFTDTQYF. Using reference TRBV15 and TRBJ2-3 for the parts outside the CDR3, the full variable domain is DAMVIQNPRYQVTQFGKPVTLSCSQTLNHNVMYWYQQKSSQAPKLLFHYYDKDFNNEADTPDNFQSRRPNTSFCFLDIRSPGLGDTAMYLCATSGTSGGFTDTQYFGPGTRLTVL.